This TCR beta chain was identified during a study of read filtering for tumor transcriptome and immune sequencing. Whole-study findings and limits: Even smaller IR-seq throughput identified most shared clonotypes.

From roughly 0.4 ug of RNA, a library with molecular barcoded alpha/delta and beta/gamma adaptors was made. TCRdb reprocessed the reads with MiXCR, giving one entry per CDR3 protein. The sample shows approximately 90,000 distinct CDR3 sequences, around an eighth of them seen only once. This clonotype was recorded many times. Its antigen remains unidentified. This clonotype was obtained from a donor at least 40 years old with multiple myeloma. Sequenced input: a population of CD138-negative cells sorted from bone marrow.

CDR3 amino acids: CASSIRDRAEQYF. The DNA for the CDR3 is TGTGCCAGTAGTATACGGGACAGGGCCGAGCAGTACTTC. The chain joins TRBV19 to TRBJ2-7, with TRBD1 matching 9 bases. This CDR3 region has 13 residues. After removal of 2 bases from V and 6 bases from J, the junction contained 2 bases not matched to a gene. Looked up from germline, CDR1 is LNHDA and CDR2 is SQIVND (reference sequence).